This TCR beta chain was obtained from a study of blood T cells in healthy people across ages. The V segment lost 7 bases and the J segment 9 bases; nucleotides outside the gene matches: 9. The CDR3 spans 15 residues. Looked up from germline, CDR1 is SQVTM and CDR2 is ANQGSEA. A J-beta primer mix and a sample-barcoded 5' primer were used in a second PCR of about 6 to 12 cycles. With 12 random nucleotides, a template-switch adaptor tagged each individual cDNA molecule. TCRdb reprocessed the 5' RACE reads via MiXCR and lists one record per CDR3 protein. The data show about 830,000 distinct CDR3 sequences, with roughly 60% seen just once and approximately 20% held by the top ten. This clonotype has just a few counts. For every donor, a draw yielded ten milliliters of peripheral blood.

The chain joins TRBV29-1 to TRBJ2-1, with TRBD2 matching 16 bases. Input material: blood. The source of this sequence is a man aged 30 to 45 in good health. CDR3: CSALPGLAGGGEQFF. CDR3 bases: TGCAGCGCCCTCCCGGGACTAGCGGGGGGGGGTGAGCAGTTCTTC.